This T cell receptor (beta chain) was captured by sequencing in a study of human T cells and chemical hapten exposure. As handled by the study authors: With a range of 23,224 to 690,600, the median per sample was 95,638 TCRs. TCRdb reprocessed the RACE reads with MiXCR, giving one entry per CDR3 protein. TCRdb, not the original authors, processed these V and J calls. The table has tens of thousands of distinct CDR3 sequences, about a tenth seen once. Time point denoted: pre-sensitization, week 0. Treatment noted: therapeutic diphenylcyclopropenone sensitization with weekly scalp DPC. With 4 bases removed from V and 1 base from J, the gap between germline ends came to 13 bases. The germline V gene has CDR1 SGHVS and CDR2 FNYEAQ. The CDR3 totals 15 residues.

The clonotype comes from a woman in her thirties or forties with alopecia areata. Some clones in this sample may be carry-over from other donors' samples. Sequences were derived from whole blood, sampled in connection with sensitization to the hapten diphenylcyclopropenone (DPC). The chain carries TRBV7-6 and TRBJ1-1, with unresolved D. CDR3 DNA sequence: TGTGCCAGCAGCTCGTATAACCAGAGGAACACTGAAGCTTTCTTT. It translates to CASSSYNQRNTEAFF.